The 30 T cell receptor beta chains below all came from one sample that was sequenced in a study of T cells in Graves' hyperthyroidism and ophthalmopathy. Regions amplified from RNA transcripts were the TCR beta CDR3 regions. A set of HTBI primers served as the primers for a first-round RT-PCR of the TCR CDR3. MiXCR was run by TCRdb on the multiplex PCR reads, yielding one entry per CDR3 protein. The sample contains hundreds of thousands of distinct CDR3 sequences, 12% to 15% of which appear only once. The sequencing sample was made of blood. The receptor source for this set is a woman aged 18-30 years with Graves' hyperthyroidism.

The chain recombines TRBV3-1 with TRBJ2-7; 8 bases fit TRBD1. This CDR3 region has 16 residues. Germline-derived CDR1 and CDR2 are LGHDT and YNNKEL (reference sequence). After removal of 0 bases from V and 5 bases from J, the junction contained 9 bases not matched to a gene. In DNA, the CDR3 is TGTGCCAGCAGCCAAGAGGGCATCCCAGGGGGCCACGAGCAGTACTTC. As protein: CASSQEGIPGGHEQYF.

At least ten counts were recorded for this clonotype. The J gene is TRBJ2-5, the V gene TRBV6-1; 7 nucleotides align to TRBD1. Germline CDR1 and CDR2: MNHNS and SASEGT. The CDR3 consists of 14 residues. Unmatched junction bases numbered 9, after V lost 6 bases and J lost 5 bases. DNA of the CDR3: TGTGCCAGCAGGTCCTCGGACAGGTCGGAGACCCAGTACTTC. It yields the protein CASRSSDRSETQYF.

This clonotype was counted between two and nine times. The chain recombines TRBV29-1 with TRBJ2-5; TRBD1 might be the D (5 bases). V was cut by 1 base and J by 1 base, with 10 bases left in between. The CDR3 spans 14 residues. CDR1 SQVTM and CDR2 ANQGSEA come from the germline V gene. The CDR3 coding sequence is TGCAGCGTTGAAGCTGGAGACAGCCAAGAGACCCAGTACTTC. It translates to CSVEAGDSQETQYF. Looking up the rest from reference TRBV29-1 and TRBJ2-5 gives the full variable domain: SAVISQKPSRDICQRGTSLTIQCQVDSQVTMMFWYRQQPGQSLTLIATANQGSEATYESGFVIDKFPISRPNLTFSTLTVSNMSPEDSSIYLCSVEAGDSQETQYFGPGTRLLVL.

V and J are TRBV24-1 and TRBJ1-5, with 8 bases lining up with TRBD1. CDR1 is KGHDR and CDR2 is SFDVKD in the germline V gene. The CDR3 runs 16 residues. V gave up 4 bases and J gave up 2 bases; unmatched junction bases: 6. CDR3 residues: CATSDREQGGNQPQHF. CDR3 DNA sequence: TGTGCCACCAGTGACCGCGAACAGGGGGGCAATCAGCCCCAGCATTTT.

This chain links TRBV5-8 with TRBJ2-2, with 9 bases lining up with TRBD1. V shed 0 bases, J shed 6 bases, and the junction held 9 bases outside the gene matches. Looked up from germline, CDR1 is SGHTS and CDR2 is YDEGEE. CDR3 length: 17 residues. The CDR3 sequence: CASSLVRTGVPAGELFF. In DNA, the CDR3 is TGTGCCAGCAGCTTGGTCCGGACAGGGGTTCCGGCCGGGGAGCTGTTTTTT.

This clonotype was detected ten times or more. CDR3 nucleotides: TGTGCCAGCAGCCGCGGGGACACAGATACGCAGTATTTT. It encodes CASSRGDTDTQYF. The rearrangement uses TRBV28 and TRBJ2-3; possible D gene TRBD2, 6 bases. Germline CDR1 and CDR2: MDHEN and SYDVKM. There are 13 residues in the CDR3. Trimming pared 6 bases from V and 2 bases from J, leaving 9 bases between.

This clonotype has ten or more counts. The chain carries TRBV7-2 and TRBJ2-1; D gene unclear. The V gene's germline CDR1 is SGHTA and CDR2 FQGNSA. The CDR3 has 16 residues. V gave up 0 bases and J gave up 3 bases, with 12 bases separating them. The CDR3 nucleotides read TGTGCCAGCAGCTTAGCATCCAGCCCTCGCTACAATGAGCAGTTCTTC. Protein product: CASSLASSPRYNEQFF.

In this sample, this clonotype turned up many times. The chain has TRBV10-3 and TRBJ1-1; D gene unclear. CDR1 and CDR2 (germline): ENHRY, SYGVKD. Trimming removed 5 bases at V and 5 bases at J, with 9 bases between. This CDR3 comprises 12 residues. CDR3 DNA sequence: TGTGCCATCAGTCCCTCTTGGACTGAAGCTTTCTTT. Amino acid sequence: CAISPSWTEAFF.

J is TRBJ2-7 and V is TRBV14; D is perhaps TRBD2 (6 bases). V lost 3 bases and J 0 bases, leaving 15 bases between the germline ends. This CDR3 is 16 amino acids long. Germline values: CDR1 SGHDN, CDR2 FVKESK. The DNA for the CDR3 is TGTGCCAGCAGCCAGGCCTCCCGGGAGAGCTCCTACGAGCAGTACTTC. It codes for CASSQASRESSYEQYF.

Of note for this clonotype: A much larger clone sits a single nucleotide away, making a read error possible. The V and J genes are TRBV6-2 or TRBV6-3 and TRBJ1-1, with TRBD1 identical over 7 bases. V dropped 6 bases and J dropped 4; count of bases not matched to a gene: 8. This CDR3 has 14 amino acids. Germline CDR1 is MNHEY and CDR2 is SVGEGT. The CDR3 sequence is CASSTGQRGTEAFF. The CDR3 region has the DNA TGTGCCAGCAGCACGGGACAGCGAGGCACTGAAGCTTTCTTT.

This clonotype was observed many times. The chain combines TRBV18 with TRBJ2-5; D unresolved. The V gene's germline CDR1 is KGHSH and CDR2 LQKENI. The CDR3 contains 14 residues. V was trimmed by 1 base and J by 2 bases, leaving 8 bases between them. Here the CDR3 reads CASSPLADQETQYF. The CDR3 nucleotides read TGTGCCAGCTCACCACTTGCGGATCAAGAGACCCAGTACTTC.

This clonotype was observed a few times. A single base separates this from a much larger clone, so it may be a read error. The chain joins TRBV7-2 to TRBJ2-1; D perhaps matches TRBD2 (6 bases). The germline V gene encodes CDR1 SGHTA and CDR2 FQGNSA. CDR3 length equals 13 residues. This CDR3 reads CVSSRGREGEQFF. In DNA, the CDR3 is TGTGTCAGCAGCCGAGGGCGGGAAGGTGAGCAGTTCTTC.

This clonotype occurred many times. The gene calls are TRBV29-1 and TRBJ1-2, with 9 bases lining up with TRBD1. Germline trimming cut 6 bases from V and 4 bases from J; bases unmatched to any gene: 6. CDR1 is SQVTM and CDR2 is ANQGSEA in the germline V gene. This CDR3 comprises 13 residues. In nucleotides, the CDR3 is TGCAGCGTCTGGACAGGGGAGGCCTATGGCTACACCTTC. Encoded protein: CSVWTGEAYGYTF.

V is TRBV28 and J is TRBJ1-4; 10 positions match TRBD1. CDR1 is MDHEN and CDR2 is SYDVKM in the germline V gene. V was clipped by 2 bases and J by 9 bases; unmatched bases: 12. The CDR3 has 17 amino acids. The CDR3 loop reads CASSLDAPGQGSKKLFF. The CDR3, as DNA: TGTGCCAGCAGTTTAGACGCGCCGGGACAGGGGAGTAAAAAACTGTTTTTT.

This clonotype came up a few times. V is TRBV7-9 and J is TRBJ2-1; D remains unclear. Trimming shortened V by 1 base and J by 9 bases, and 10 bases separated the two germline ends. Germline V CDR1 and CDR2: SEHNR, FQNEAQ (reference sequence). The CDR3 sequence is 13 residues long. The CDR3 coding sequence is TGTGCCAGCAGCTTAGGCCTTAGCAGTGAGCAGTTCTTC. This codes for CASSLGLSSEQFF.

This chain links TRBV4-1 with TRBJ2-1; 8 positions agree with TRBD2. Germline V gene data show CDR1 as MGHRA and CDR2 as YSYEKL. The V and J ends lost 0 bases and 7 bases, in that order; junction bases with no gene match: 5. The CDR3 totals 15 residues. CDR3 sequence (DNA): TGCGCCAGCAGCCAAGACCTAGGGACTAGAAATGAGCAGTTCTTC. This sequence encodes CASSQDLGTRNEQFF.

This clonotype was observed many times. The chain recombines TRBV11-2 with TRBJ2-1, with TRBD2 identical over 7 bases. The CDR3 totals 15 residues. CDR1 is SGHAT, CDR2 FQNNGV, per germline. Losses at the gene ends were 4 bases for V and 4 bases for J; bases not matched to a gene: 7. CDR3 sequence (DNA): TGTGCCAGCAGCTCCAGGGTTAGCGGGTACAATGAGCAGTTCTTC. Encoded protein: CASSSRVSGYNEQFF.

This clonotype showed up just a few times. CDR3 nucleotide sequence: TGTGCCAGCAAGGGGTTCCTGGGCGGCACAGATACGCAGTATTTT. The encoded protein is CASKGFLGGTDTQYF. J is TRBJ2-3 and V is TRBV27, with D possibly matching TRBD1 (5 bases). Trimming shortened V by 7 bases and J by 1 base, and 15 bases separated the two germline ends. There are 15 residues in the CDR3. The V gene's germline CDR1 is MNHEY and CDR2 SMNVEV (reference sequence).

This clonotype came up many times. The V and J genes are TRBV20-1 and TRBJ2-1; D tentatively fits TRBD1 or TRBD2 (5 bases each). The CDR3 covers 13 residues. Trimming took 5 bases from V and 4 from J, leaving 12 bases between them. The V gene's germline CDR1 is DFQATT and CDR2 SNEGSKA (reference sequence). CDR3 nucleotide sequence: TGCAGTGCTCTCCGGGACCGATACAATGAGCAGTTCTTC. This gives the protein CSALRDRYNEQFF.

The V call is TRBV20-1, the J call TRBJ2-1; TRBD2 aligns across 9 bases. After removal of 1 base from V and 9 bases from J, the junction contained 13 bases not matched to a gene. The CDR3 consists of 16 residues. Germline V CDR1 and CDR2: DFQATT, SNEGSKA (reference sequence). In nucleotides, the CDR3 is TGCAGTGCTAGAGCCCCCAGTAGCGGGAGTGTGGGTGAGCAGTTCTTC. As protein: CSARAPSSGSVGEQFF.

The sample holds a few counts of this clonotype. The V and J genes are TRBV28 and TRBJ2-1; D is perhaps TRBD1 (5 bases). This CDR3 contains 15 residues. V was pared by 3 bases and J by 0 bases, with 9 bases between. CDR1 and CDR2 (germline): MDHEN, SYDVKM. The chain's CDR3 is CASSFLGVSYNEQFF. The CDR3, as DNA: TGTGCCAGCAGTTTTTTAGGGGTCTCCTACAATGAGCAGTTCTTC.

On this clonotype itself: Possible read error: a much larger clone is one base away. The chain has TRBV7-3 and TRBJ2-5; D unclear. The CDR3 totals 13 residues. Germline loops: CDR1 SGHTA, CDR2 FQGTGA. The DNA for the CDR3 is TGTGCCAGCAGCTCATCACCCCGAGAGGCCCAGTACTTC. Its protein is CASSSSPREAQYF.

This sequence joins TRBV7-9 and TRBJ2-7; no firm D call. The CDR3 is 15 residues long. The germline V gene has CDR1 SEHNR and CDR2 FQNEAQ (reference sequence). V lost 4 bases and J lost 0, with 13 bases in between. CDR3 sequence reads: CASSSAVRSSYEQYF. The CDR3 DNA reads TGTGCCAGCAGCTCCGCCGTGCGGAGCTCCTACGAGCAGTACTTC.

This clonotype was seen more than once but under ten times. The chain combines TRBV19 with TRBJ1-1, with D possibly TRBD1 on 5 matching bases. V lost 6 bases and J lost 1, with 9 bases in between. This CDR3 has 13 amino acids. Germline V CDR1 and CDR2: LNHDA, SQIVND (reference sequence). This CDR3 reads CASRGLSNTEAFF. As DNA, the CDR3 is TGTGCCAGTAGGGGACTGTCGAACACTGAAGCTTTCTTT.

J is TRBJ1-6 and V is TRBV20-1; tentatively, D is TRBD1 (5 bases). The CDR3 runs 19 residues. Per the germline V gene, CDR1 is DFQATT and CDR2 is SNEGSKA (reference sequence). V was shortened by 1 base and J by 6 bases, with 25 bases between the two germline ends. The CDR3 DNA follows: TGCAGTGCTAGAGCGAAGGGGCCCGCGGGGTGGCAAACTAATTCACCCCTCCACTTT. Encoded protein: CSARAKGPAGWQTNSPLHF.

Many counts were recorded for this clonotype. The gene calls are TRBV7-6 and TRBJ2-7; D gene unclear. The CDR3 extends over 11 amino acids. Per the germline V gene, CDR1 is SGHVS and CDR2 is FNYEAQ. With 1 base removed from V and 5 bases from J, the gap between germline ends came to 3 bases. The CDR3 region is CASSLEDEQYF. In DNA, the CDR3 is TGTGCCAGCAGCTTAGAGGACGAGCAGTACTTC. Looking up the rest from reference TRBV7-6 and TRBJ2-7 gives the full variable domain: GAGVSQSPRYKVTKRGQDVALRCDPISGHVSLYWYRQALGQGPEFLTYFNYEAQQDKSGLPNDRFSAERPEGSISTLTIQRTEQRDSAMYRCASSLEDEQYFGPGTRLTVT.

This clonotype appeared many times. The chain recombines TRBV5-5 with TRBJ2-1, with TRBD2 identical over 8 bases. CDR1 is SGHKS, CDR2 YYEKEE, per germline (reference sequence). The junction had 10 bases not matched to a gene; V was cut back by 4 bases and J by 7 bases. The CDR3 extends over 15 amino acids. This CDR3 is CASSPGGAIGNEQFF. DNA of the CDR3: TGTGCCAGCAGCCCCGGGGGGGCCATAGGGAATGAGCAGTTCTTC.

The CDR3, as DNA: TGCAGTGCTAGAGAGGGGGGGAGTCTAGCCATGAACACTGAAGCTTTCTTT. Encoded protein: CSAREGGSLAMNTEAFF. The genes are TRBV20-1 and TRBJ1-1; possible D gene TRBD1, 5 bases. The CDR3 extends over 17 amino acids. Per germline, CDR1 DFQATT and CDR2 SNEGSKA (reference sequence). Trimming took 0 bases from V and 0 from J, leaving 17 bases between them.

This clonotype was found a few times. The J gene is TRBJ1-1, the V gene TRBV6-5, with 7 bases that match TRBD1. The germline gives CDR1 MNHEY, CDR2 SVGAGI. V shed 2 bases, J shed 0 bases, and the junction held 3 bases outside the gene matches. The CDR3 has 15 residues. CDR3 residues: CASSYRDRLNTEAFF. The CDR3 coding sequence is TGTGCCAGCAGTTACCGGGACAGACTGAACACTGAAGCTTTCTTT.

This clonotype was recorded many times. The CDR3 protein is CASSLERAQETQYF. In DNA form, the CDR3 reads TGTGCCAGCAGCTTAGAGCGGGCCCAAGAGACCCAGTACTTC. The genes are TRBV11-2 and TRBJ2-5, with a tentative D call TRBD2 (5 bases). This CDR3 region has 14 residues. V lost 0 bases, J lost 1 base, and 6 bases lay in between. Per the germline V gene, CDR1 is SGHAT and CDR2 is FQNNGV.